Listed here are 10 T cell receptor beta chains from one sample, sequenced in a study of beta chain features in type 1 diabetes. Study conclusions and caveats: Within each of all four CD4+ subsets, Type 1 diabetes patients had TCRB CDR3s that were moderately but significantly shorter.

Expressed TCRB transcripts were sequenced, since all the RNA that had been isolated was reverse transcribed. This table comes from immunoSEQ multiplex PCR, and its TCRdb copy is limited to in-frame clones, with some not included. The repertoire holds about 260,000 clones, with roughly 20% as singletons. The antigens for these receptors are not known. Sample: naive CD4+ T cells from blood. All receptors derive from a woman between 40 and 50 years old with type 1 diabetes.

This chain uses TRBV28 with TRBJ2-5; D uncertain. The germline CDR1 and CDR2 sequences are MDHEN and SYDVKM. CDR3 length equals 13 residues. Trimming pared 2 bases from V and 5 bases from J, leaving 9 bases between. In DNA, the CDR3 is TGTGCCAGCAGTTTACCCCCTGCGGAGACCCAGTACTTC. Protein sequence: CASSLPPAETQYF.

This clone was seen more than once but under ten times. This sequence joins TRBV6-6 and TRBJ1-5; 9 bases align to TRBD1. The CDR3 contains 15 residues. J was trimmed by 5 bases and V by 2 bases; bases with no gene match: 4. The germline CDR1 and CDR2 sequences are MNHNY and SVGAGI (reference sequence). The DNA of the CDR3 is TGTGCCAGCAGTTACGATAGGACAGGGGATCAGCCCCAGCATTTT. Translated, it gives CASSYDRTGDQPQHF.

This clone was observed once. This chain connects TRBV7-9 to TRBJ1-2, with D hard to call. The CDR3 extends over 14 amino acids. Germline V gene sequence: CDR1 SEHNR, CDR2 FQNEAQ (reference sequence). Trimming took 0 bases from V and 6 from J, leaving 11 bases between them. CDR3 nucleotides: TGTGCCAGCAGCTTAGCGACCAGCGGAAATGGCTACACCTTC. Translated: CASSLATSGNGYTF.

This clone was observed a single time. Compared with germline, one end of the junction differs, possibly owing to a read error. The chain is built from TRBV7-7 and TRBJ2-3, with 7 bases that match TRBD1. Germline V CDR1 and CDR2: SSHAT, FNYEAQ (reference sequence). CDR3 length equals 15 residues. This CDR3 reads CASSLATGVTDTQYF. In DNA form, the CDR3 reads TGTGCTAGCAGCTTAGCTACAGGGGTCACAGATACGCAGTATTTT.

This clone was counted between two and nine times. The J gene is TRBJ2-7, the V gene TRBV7-2; the D gene is possibly TRBD2 (6 bases). V shed 5 bases and J shed 6 bases, with 11 bases lying between them. The CDR3 runs 12 residues. Germline V gene sequence: CDR1 SGHTA, CDR2 FQGNSA. CDR3 amino acids: CASSQTSSEQYF. In DNA form, the CDR3 reads TGTGCCAGCAGCCAAACTAGCAGCGAGCAGTACTTC.

The chain is built from TRBV30 and TRBJ2-7, with D unclear. The length of the CDR3 is 13 residues. Germline V gene data show CDR1 as GTSNPN and CDR2 as SVGIG (reference sequence). Between the trimmed V and J ends, which lost 3 bases and 10 bases, there was a span of 19 bases. The CDR3 DNA is TGTGCCTGGAGCCCAGTCCCAACTACGATCCAGTACTTC. Residues: CAWSPVPTTIQYF.

This clone showed up just a few times. The chain employs TRBV19 and TRBJ2-1; 14 nucleotides align to TRBD2. CDR3 length equals 15 residues. Germline CDR1 and CDR2: LNHDA and SQIVND (reference sequence). After removal of 6 bases from V and 9 bases from J, the junction contained 7 bases not matched to a gene. The chain's CDR3 is CASSHRLAGGFEQFF. CDR3 coding DNA: TGTGCCAGTAGCCATAGACTAGCGGGAGGGTTTGAGCAGTTCTTC.

This clone was observed a few times. The sample holds other DNA sequences that translate to the same CDR3. The V gene is TRBV28, the J gene TRBJ2-7; TRBD1 matches at 8 bases. The CDR3 covers 14 residues. V shed 5 bases, J shed 2 bases, and the junction held 5 bases outside the gene matches. CDR1 is MDHEN and CDR2 is SYDVKM in the germline V gene. The CDR3 region is CASSITGGPYEQYF. The CDR3 DNA follows: TGTGCCAGCAGTATTACAGGGGGGCCCTACGAGCAGTACTTC.

This clone came up a few times. The sample has other DNA sequences that encode this CDR3 too. CDR3 sequence: CSVGGVNTEAFF. The CDR3 DNA reads TGCAGCGTTGGGGGGGTGAACACTGAAGCTTTCTTT. This chain connects TRBV29-1 to TRBJ1-1; D possibly corresponds to TRBD1 (5 bases). Per the germline V gene, CDR1 is SQVTM and CDR2 is ANQGSEA. V was shortened by 4 bases and J by 0 bases, with 6 bases between the two germline ends. The CDR3 sequence is 12 residues long.

With respect to this clone: One end of the junction is discordant with germline, which a read error may explain. The chain uses TRBV7-3 and TRBJ2-1; D may be TRBD1 (6 bases). Germline loops: CDR1 SGHTA, CDR2 FQGTGA. The CDR3 is 16 residues long. CDR3 in DNA: TGTGCCAGCAGCAAAGGGGGAGCCCCTTCCTTCAATGAGCAGTTCTTC. Translated: CASSKGGAPSFNEQFF. Looking up the rest from reference TRBV7-3 and TRBJ2-1 gives the full variable domain: GAGVSQTPSNKVTEKGKYVELRCDPISGHTALYWYRQSLGQGPEFLIYFQGTGAADDSGLPNDRFFAVRPEGSVSTLKIQRTERGDSAVYLCASSKGGAPSFNEQFFGPGTRLTVL.